The 10 T cell receptor beta chains below come from one sample, sequenced in a study of blood T cells in healthy people across ages. A second PCR of roughly 7 to 11 cycles used a sample-barcoded 5' primer and a J-beta primer mix. TCRdb re-analysed the 5' RACE reads in MiXCR, keeping a single row per CDR3 protein. The top ten hold roughly 23% of the sample, which has fewer than 2,000,000 distinct CDR3 sequences, around 40% seen once. The specimen sequenced was blood. These TCRs come from a human donor in good health.

This clonotype was seen only a few times. V gene TRBV29-1 combines with J gene TRBJ1-6, with unresolved D. The germline CDR1 and CDR2 sequences are SQVTM and ANQGSEA. The V gene lost 4 bases and the J gene lost 6 bases, with 10 bases spanning the gap. The CDR3 loop spans 13 amino acids. CDR3 nucleotide sequence: TGCAGCGTTGGATCCGGGTTTAATTCACCCCTCCACTTT. Translated: CSVGSGFNSPLHF.

This clonotype turned up a few times. The chain uses TRBV20-1 and TRBJ2-1, with D perhaps assigned TRBD1 or TRBD2 (5 bases each). V lost 8 bases and J 8 bases, leaving 13 bases between the germline ends. Germline lookup yields CDR1 DFQATT and CDR2 SNEGSKA (reference sequence). The CDR3 length is 11 residues. The CDR3 loop is CSFRRGYEQFF. CDR3 DNA sequence: TGCAGTTTTAGACGGGGCTATGAGCAGTTCTTC.

This clonotype has more than one count but fewer than ten. The chain recombines TRBV20-1 with TRBJ2-1; TRBD2 is a possible D gene (7 bases). Germline V gives CDR1 DFQATT, CDR2 SNEGSKA (reference sequence). The CDR3 sequence is 14 residues long. V shed 6 bases and J shed 7 bases, with 19 bases lying between them. CDR3 DNA sequence: TGCAGTGCCCGAAAGGGGGGAGGGAGGAATGAGCAGTTCTTC. Its translation: CSARKGGGRNEQFF.

V usage is TRBV7-9 and J usage is TRBJ1-2; TRBD1 aligns across 7 bases. Looked up from germline, CDR1 is SEHNR and CDR2 is FQNEAQ (reference sequence). The V and J ends lost 5 bases and 0 bases, in that order; junction bases with no gene match: 6. The CDR3 length is 15 residues. CDR3 sequence (DNA): TGTGCCAGCAGCGGCCGGGACAGAGCTAACTATGGCTACACCTTC. It yields the protein CASSGRDRANYGYTF.

This sequence joins TRBV20-1 and TRBJ2-5; D is unresolved. The end of the DNA aligns better with TRBJ2-7, so the J call may be wrong. The CDR3 contains 13 residues. Per germline, CDR1 DFQATT and CDR2 SNEGSKA (reference sequence). The DNA of the CDR3 is TGCAGTGCTAGGTCTGGGGTCTCCTACGAGCAGTACTTC. It is translated as CSARSGVSYEQYF.

The chain employs TRBV14 and TRBJ1-2; D might be TRBD1 (5 bases). From germline, CDR1 is SGHDN and CDR2 FVKESK. This CDR3 contains 14 residues. The V end lost 2 bases, the J end lost 3 bases, and 10 bases lay between the germline ends. The CDR3 spells CASSQWGMDYGYTF. DNA for the CDR3: TGTGCCAGCAGCCAATGGGGCATGGACTATGGCTACACCTTC.

This clonotype occurred a few times. The chain joins TRBV18 to TRBJ1-2, with TRBD1 matching 9 bases. V lost 2 bases to trimming and J lost 1 base; unmatched junction nucleotides: 8. The CDR3 runs 17 residues. Germline V gene sequence: CDR1 KGHSH, CDR2 LQKENI. Here the CDR3 DNA reads TGTGCCAGCTCACCATTGCAGGGGACAGGGATTAACTATGGCTACACCTTC. Amino acid sequence: CASSPLQGTGINYGYTF.

The V and J genes are TRBV12-3 or TRBV12-4 and TRBJ2-7; D unclear. Trimming shortened V by 5 bases and J by 6 bases, and 17 bases separated the two germline ends. This CDR3 comprises 14 residues. The CDR3 protein is CASSPRVFASEQYF. In nucleotides, the CDR3 is TGTGCCAGCAGTCCCCGGGTTTTCGCTTCCGAGCAGTACTTC.

This clonotype was picked up a small number of times. The junction departs from germline at one end; a sequencing error may be responsible. This chain joins TRBV2 and TRBJ1-1; D gene uncertain. This CDR3 is built from 13 residues. Germline V gene sequence: CDR1 SNHLY, CDR2 FYNNEI. CDR3 in amino acids: CAGSARLNAEAFF. The CDR3 DNA sequence: TGTGCCGGCAGTGCCCGTTTAAACGCTGAAGCTTTCTTT.

The table lists this clonotype with a few counts. The chain joins TRBV7-8 to TRBJ1-4, with unresolved D. With 5 bases removed from V and 6 bases from J, the gap between germline ends came to 10 bases. The length of the CDR3 is 13 residues. Germline V gives CDR1 SGHVS, CDR2 FQNEAQ. CDR3 bases: TGTGCCAGCAGCGTCCGGTACTATGAAAAACTGTTTTTT. This sequence encodes CASSVRYYEKLFF.